The text below deals with one T cell receptor (beta chain). Its antigen remains unidentified. Patients chosen for sequencing had shown CD8+CD57+ cell expansion by flow cytometry. Each patient had severe acquired aplastic anemia. The data belong to a study of CD8+CD57+ T cells in acquired aplastic anemia. CDR1 and CDR2 (germline): SNHLY, FYNNEI. The CDR3 is 13 amino acids. V gave up 11 bases and J gave up 5 bases, with 13 bases separating them. Genomic DNA served as template for TCR beta VDJ and CDR3 profiling. TCRdb reprocessed the reads with MiXCR, giving one entry per CDR3 protein. The sample yields 150,000 to 200,000 distinct CDR3 sequences, around 48% seen once. Whole-study findings and limits: A set of around 30 CD8+ CDR3 sequences was shared between patients and controls, and these sequences appeared highly expressed in patients.

The receptor was isolated from a human donor with aplastic anemia. The chain uses TRBV2 and TRBJ1-6, with a weak D call TRBD1 (5 bases). Sequenced sample: sorted CD4+, CD8+, or CD8+CD57+ T cells (not recorded which) from PBMCs. The CDR3 sequence is CAVGGDDNSPLHF. CDR3 coding DNA: TGTGCCGTCGGGGGGGACGATAATTCACCCCTCCACTTT.